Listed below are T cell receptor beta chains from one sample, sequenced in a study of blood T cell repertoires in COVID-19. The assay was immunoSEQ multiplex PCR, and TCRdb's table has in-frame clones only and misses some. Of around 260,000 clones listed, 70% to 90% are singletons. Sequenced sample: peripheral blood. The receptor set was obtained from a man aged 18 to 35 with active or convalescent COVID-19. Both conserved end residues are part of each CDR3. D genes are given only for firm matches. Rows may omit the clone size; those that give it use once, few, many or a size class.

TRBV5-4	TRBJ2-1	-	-	TGTGCCAGCAGCTCACAGGGTACTGAGCAGTTCTTC	CASSSQGTEQFF
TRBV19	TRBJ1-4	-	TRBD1	TGTGCCAGTAGGCGGGACAGGGTTGAAAAACTGTTTTTT	CASRRDRVEKLFF
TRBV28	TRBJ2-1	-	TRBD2	TGTGCCAGCAGCCGAGGACTAGCGGGGGCCAATGAGCAGTTCTTC	CASSRGLAGANEQFF
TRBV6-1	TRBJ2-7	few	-	TGTGCCAGCAGTGAAAGTGGCGGGTCCTACGAGCAGTACTTC	CASSESGGSYEQYF
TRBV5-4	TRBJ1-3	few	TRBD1	TGTGCCAGCAGCTCTCAGGGGGCTGGAAACACCATATATTTT	CASSSQGAGNTIYF
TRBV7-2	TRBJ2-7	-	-	TGTGCCAGCAGCTTTGCAGACTACGAGCAGTACTTC	CASSFADYEQYF
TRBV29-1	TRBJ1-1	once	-	TGCAGCGTGGGGGGGATAGGATTCAACCAGAACACTGAAGCTTTCTTT	CSVGGIGFNQNTEAFF
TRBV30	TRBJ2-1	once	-	TGTGCCTGGAGCGCGCGGAGCGGTGAGCAGTTCTTC	CAWSARSGEQFF
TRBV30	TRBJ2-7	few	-	TGTGCCTGGAGTGACTTTGGGCAGGCCTACGAGCAGTACTTC	CAWSDFGQAYEQYF
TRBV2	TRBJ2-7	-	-	TGTGCCAGCAGCAGGGTAGGGGAGCAGTACTTC	CASSRVGEQYF
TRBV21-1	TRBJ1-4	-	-	TGTGCCAGCAGCGATTCCTATCCGGACAGCTATACAGAAAAACTGTTTTTT	CASSDSYPDSYTEKLFF
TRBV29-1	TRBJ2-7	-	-	TGCAGCGTTGCGGTTAGAAGCTCCTACGAGCAGTACTTC	CSVAVRSSYEQYF
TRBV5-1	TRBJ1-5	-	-	TGCGCCAGCAGCCCGACAGGACCGAATCAGCCCCAGCATTTT	CASSPTGPNQPQHF